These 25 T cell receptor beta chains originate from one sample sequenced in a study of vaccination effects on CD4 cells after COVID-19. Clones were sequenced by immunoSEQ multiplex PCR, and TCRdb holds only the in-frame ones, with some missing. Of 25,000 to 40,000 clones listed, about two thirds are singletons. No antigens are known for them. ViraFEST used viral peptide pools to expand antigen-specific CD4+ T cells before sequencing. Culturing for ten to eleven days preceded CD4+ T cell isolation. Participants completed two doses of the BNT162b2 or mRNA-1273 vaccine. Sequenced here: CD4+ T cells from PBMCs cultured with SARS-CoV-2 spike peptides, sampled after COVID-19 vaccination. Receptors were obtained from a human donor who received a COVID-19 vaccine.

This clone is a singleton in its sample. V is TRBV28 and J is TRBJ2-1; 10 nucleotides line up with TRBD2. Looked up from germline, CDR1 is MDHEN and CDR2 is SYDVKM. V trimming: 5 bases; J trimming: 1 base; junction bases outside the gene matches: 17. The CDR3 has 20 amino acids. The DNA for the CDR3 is TGTGCCAGCAGTGACCCCGGGACTAGCGTCACATTCGGGTCCTACAATGAGCAGTTCTTC. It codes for CASSDPGTSVTFGSYNEQFF. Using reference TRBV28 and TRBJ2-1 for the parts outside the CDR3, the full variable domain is DVKVTQSSRYLVKRTGEKVFLECVQDMDHENMFWYRQDPGLGLRLIYFSYDVKMKEKGDIPEGYSVSREKKERFSLILESASTNQTSMYLCASSDPGTSVTFGSYNEQFFGPGTRLTVL.

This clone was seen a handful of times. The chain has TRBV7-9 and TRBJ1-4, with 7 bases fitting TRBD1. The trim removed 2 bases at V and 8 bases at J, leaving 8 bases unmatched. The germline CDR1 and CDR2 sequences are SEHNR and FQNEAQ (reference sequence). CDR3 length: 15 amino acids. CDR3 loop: CASSLTGAVGEKLFF. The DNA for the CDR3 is TGTGCCAGCAGCTTAACAGGGGCAGTAGGAGAAAAACTGTTTTTT.

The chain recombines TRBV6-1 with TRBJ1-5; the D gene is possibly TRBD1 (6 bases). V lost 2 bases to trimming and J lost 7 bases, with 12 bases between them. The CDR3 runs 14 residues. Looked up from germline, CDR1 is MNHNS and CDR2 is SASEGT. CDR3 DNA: TGTGCCAGCAGTGAAATGGACAGCGGCCAGCCCCAGCATTTT. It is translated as CASSEMDSGQPQHF.

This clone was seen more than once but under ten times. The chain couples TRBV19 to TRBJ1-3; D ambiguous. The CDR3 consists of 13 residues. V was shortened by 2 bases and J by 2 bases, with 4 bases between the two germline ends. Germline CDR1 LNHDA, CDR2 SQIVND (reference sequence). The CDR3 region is CASSIQPGNTIYF. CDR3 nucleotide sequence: TGTGCCAGTAGTATACAACCTGGAAACACCATATATTTT.

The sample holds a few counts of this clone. As DNA, the CDR3 is TGTGCAATCGGCCGACAGAGCTCCTACAATGAGCAGTTCTTC. This translates into CAIGRQSSYNEQFF. The genes are TRBV10-3 and TRBJ2-1; D might be TRBD1 (5 bases). Germline CDR1 is ENHRY and CDR2 is SYGVKD. The CDR3 runs 14 residues.

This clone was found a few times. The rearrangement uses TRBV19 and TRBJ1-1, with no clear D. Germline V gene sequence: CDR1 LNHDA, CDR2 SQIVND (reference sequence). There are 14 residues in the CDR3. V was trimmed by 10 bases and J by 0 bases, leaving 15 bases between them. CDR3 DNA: TGTGCCACTTCGATACGGGGAATGAACACTGAAGCTTTCTTT. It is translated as CATSIRGMNTEAFF.

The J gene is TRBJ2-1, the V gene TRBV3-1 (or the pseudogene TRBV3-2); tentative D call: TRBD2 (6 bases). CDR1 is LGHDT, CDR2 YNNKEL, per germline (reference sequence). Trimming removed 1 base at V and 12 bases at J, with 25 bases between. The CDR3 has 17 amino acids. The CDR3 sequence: CASSQGGAGTGGHGQFF. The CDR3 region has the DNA TGTGCCAGCAGCCAAGGTGGGGCAGGGACTGGGGGTCACGGGCAGTTCTTC.

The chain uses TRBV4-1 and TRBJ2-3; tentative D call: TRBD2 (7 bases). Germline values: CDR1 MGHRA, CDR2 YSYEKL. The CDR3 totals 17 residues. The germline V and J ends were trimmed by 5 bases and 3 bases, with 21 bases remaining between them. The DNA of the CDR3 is TGCGCCAGCAGCACCCGCGGGGGCGGCGGGGCGACAGATACGCAGTATTTT. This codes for CASSTRGGGGATDTQYF.

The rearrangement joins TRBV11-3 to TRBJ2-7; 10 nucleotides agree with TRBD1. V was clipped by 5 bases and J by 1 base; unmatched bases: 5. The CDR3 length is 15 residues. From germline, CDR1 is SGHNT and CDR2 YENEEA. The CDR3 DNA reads TGTGCCAGCAGCCGAGGGACAGGGGAGTCCTACGAGCAGTACTTC. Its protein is CASSRGTGESYEQYF.

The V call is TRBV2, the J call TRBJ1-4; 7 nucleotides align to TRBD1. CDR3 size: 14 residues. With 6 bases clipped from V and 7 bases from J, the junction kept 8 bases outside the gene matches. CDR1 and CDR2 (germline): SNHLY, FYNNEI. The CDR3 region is CASSADRVAEKLFF. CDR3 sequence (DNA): TGTGCCAGCAGCGCTGACAGGGTGGCTGAAAAACTGTTTTTT. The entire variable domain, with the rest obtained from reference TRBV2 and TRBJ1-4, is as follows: EPEVTQTPSHQVTQMGQEVILRCVPISNHLYFYWYRQILGQKVEFLVSFYNNEISEKSEIFDDQFSVERPDGSNFTLKIRSTKLEDSAMYFCASSADRVAEKLFFGSGTQLSVL.

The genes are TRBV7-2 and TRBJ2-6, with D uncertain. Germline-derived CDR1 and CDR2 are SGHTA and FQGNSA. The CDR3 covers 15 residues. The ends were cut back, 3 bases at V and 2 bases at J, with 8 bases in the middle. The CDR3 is CASSFASTGANVLTF. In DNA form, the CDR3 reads TGTGCCAGCAGCTTTGCTTCTACTGGGGCCAACGTCCTGACTTTC.

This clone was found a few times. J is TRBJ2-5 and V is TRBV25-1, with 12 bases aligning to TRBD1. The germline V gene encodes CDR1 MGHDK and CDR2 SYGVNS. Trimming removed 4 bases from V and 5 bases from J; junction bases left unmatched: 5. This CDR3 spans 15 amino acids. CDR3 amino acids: CASSVGDRGRETQYF. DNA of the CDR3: TGTGCCAGCAGTGTCGGGGACAGGGGGCGGGAGACCCAGTACTTC.

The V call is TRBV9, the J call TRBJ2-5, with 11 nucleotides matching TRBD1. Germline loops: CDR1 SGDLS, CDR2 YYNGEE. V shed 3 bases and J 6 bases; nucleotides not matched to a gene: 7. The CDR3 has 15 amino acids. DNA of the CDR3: TGTGCCAGCAGCGCCGGACAGGGGGCGTCTAAGACCCAGTACTTC. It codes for CASSAGQGASKTQYF.

Here the CDR3 reads CASSPLPTSGGISTDTQYF. The CDR3 DNA sequence: TGTGCCAGCTCACCCCTTCCGACTAGCGGGGGGATCAGCACAGATACGCAGTATTTT. The chain links TRBV18 to TRBJ2-3; TRBD2 matches at 13 bases. CDR1 and CDR2 from the germline V gene are KGHSH and LQKENI. V shed 3 bases and J 0 bases; nucleotides not matched to a gene: 9. The CDR3 spans 19 residues.

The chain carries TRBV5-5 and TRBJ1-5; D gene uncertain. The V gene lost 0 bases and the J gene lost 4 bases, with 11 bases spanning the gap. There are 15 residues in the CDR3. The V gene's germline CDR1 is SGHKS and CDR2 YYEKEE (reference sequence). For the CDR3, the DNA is TGTGCCAGCAGCTTGGATATCATAGGGAATCAGCCCCAGCATTTT. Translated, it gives CASSLDIIGNQPQHF.

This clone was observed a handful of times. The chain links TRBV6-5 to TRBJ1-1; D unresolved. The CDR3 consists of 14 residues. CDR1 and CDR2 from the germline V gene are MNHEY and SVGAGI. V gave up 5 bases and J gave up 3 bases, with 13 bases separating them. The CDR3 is CASSLHSGDTEAFF. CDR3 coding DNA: TGTGCCAGCAGTCTACACAGCGGGGACACTGAAGCTTTCTTT.

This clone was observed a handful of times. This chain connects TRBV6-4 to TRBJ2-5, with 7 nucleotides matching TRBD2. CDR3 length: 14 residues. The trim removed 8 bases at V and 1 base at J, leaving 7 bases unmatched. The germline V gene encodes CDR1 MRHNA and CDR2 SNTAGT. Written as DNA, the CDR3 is TGTGCCAGCTCGCAACTAGCGAGCCAAGAGACCCAGTACTTC. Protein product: CASSQLASQETQYF.

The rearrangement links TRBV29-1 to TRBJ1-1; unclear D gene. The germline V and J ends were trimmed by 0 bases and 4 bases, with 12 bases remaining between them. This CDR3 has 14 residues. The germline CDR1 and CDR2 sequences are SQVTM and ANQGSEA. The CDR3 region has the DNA TGCAGCGTTGAAGAGCCGGGGTCTTTCACTGAAGCTTTCTTT. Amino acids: CSVEEPGSFTEAFF.

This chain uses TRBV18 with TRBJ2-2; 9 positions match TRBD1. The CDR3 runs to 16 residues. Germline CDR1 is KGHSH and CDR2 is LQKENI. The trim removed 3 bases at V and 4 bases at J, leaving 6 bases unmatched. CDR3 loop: CASSPQRQGGTGELFF. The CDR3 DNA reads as TGTGCCAGCTCACCGCAGCGACAGGGGGGCACCGGGGAGCTGTTTTTT.

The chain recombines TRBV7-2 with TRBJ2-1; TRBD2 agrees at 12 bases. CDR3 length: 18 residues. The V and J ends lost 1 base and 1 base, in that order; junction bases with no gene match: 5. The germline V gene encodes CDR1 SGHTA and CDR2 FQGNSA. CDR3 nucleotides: TGTGCCAGCAGCTTAGAGGCTAGCGGGGGGGGGTCCTACAATGAGCAGTTCTTC. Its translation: CASSLEASGGGSYNEQFF.

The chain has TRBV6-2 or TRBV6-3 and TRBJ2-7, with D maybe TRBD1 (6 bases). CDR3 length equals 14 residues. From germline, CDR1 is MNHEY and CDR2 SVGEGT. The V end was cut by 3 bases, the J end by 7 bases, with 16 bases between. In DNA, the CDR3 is TGTGCCAGCAGTTATGCAGTGGGGGCTAGTGAGCAGTACTTC. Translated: CASSYAVGASEQYF.

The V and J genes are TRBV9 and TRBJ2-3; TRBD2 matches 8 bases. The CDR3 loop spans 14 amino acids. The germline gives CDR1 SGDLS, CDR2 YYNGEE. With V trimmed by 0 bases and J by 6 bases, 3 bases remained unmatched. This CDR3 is CASSVGTGGDTQYF. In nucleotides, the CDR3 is TGTGCCAGCAGCGTAGGAACGGGGGGGGATACGCAGTATTTT.

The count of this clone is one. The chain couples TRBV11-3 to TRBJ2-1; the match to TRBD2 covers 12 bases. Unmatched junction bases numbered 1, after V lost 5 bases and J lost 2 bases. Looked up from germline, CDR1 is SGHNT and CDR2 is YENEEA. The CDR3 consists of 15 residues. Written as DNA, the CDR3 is TGTGCCAGCAGCCGACTAGCGGGGGCCTACAATGAGCAGTTCTTC. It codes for CASSRLAGAYNEQFF.

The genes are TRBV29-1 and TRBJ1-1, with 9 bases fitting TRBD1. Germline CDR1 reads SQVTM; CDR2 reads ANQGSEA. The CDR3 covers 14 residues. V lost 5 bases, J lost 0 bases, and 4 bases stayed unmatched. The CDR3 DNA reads TGCAGCGTTACCGGGACAGGGCTGAACACTGAAGCTTTCTTT. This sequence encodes CSVTGTGLNTEAFF.

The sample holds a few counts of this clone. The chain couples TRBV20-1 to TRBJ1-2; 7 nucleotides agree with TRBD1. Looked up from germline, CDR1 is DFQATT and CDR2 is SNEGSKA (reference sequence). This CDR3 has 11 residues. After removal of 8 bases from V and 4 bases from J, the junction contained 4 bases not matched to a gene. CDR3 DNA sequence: TGCAGTTCCCGACAGGGCTATGGCTACACCTTC. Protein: CSSRQGYGYTF.